This T cell receptor beta chain was captured by sequencing in a study of T cell responses to AZD1222 COVID-19 vaccine. Study results and caveats: Targeting of unmutated variant regions was reportedly seen in nearly half of spike-specific TCRs. Repertoires in all cases were sampled only once the peak T cell response had passed. The donors showed a predominance of white British ancestry and of females, with possible underestimation of clonal diversity.

A note on this clone: Its specificity is not known.

The repertoire was sequenced with immunoSEQ multiplex PCR; TCRdb's copy has only in-frame clones and lacks some. Among about 130,000 clones listed, approximately 90% were seen once. CDR3 length: 11 residues. V shed 2 bases and J shed 5 bases, with 4 bases lying between them. The sequencing used peripheral blood, collected on day 0 of AZD1222 vaccination. V and J are TRBV12-3 or TRBV12-4 and TRBJ2-7, with no clear D. The sequence derives from an adult in good health. For the CDR3, the DNA is TGTGCCAGCAGTTTACTCGACGAGCAGTACTTC. It encodes CASSLLDEQYF.